The text below deals with one T cell receptor beta chain. CD8 cells regarded as naive lacked CD45RO, were positively chosen for CCR7, and omitted terminally differentiated effector memory CD45RA+ cells. This specimen belongs to a study of shared clonotypes between healthy human individuals. Trimming cost V 6 bases and J 6 bases, with 12 bases left between them. The CDR3 runs 13 residues. CDR1 and CDR2 (germline): MNHNY, SVGAGI (reference sequence). TCRdb keeps only in-frame clones here, not all; method: immunoSEQ multiplex PCR. Altogether just over 2,000,000 clones are present, roughly 94% being singletons, with the ten largest covering roughly 1.1%.

This sequence was found in a man between 18 and 35 years old in good health. Sequencing input: naive CD8+ T cells sorted from blood. The chain joins TRBV6-6 to TRBJ2-1; no firm D call. CDR3 bases: TGTGCCAGCAGCTTAGGATTTTCCAATGAGCAGTTCTTC. This codes for CASSLGFSNEQFF.